The clone carrying this TCR beta chain was seen many times. Antigen specificity is unknown. V was trimmed by 2 bases and J by 0 bases, leaving 5 bases between them. CDR1 LGHNA and CDR2 YSLEER come from the germline V gene. This CDR3 has 14 residues. The sample is drawn from a study of CD8 T cells in ankylosing spondylitis. Study-wide results and caveats: As reported, disease-linked clones showed significant enrichment in matched ankylosing spondylitis synovial fluid.

TCRdb itself ran the 5' RACE reads through MiXCR, one entry per CDR3 protein. This sample yields under 200,000 distinct CDR3 sequences, of which roughly 10% are seen a single time; more than 12% belongs to the top ten. The chain is built from TRBV4-3 and TRBJ1-3; D call uncertain. What was sequenced was blood, either unsorted or a sorted T cell fraction (not recorded which). This sequence originates from a female donor with ankylosing spondylitis or in good health (not recorded which). CDR3 coding DNA: TGCGCCAGCAGCCAAACAAGCTCTGGAAACACCATATATTTT. Encoded protein: CASSQTSSGNTIYF.